This T cell receptor (beta chain) was obtained from a study of OX40 agonist ivuxolimab in advanced cancers. Whole-study context: Three individuals attained partial responses, comprising one hepatocellular carcinoma case and two cutaneous melanoma cases.

Peripheral blood came from all dose cohorts at three timepoints. Germline CDR1 is SGHTA and CDR2 is FQGNSA. CDR3 length equals 13 residues. V was shortened by 4 bases and J by 4 bases, with 10 bases between the two germline ends. Points on this clone: As yet, its antigen is unknown.

General study results and limits: There were also nonresponders showing low normalized T-cell clonal expansion.

Sequencing was performed with immunoSEQ multiplex PCR; in TCRdb, only in-frame clones are kept and a portion is missing. The table records tens of thousands of clones, roughly 87% of them present only once. The sequencing here drew on CD4+ or CD8+ T cells sorted from blood, taken in a trial of the OX40 agonist ivuxolimab. V gene TRBV7-2 combines with J gene TRBJ1-2, with D tentatively TRBD1 (6 bases). This TCR was sampled from an adult with an advanced solid tumor such as melanoma, head and neck, liver or kidney cancer. The DNA of the CDR3 is TGTGCCAGCAGCTCACCAGGGGTCTATGGCTACACCTTC. Its protein product is CASSSPGVYGYTF.